This entry describes one TCR beta chain. Its antigen remains undetermined. No base qualities exist here, and no much larger clone lies one base off it. The sample comes from a study of Tregs in tolerant kidney transplant recipients (dated by TCRdb to the late 2010s). For context, the study as a whole: The transplants used related donors along with nonmyeloablative bone marrow transplantation, and in the human trials mixed chimerism was transient. The study used TCRbeta sequencing to identify donor-specific regulatory T cells before combined kidney and bone marrow transplantation, then tracked those cells after transplant.

Study-wide findings and limitations: The study was constrained by small patient numbers, and validation of the findings is required in larger populations and under other immunosuppression protocols. Biological reproducibility was not directly addressed, though technical replication error appeared minimal. For some patients the PCR primers changed over time, which made it impossible to compare the samples from those patients at the nucleotide level. Donor-specific Treg expansion was found to exceed global Treg expansion in tolerant patients, suggesting antigen-driven rather than nonspecific expansion. Expanding Tregs with activated donor B cells appeared to identify the most biologically relevant and donor-specific TCRbeta repertoire.

The time point label, as the study defines it: blood sample drawn before combined kidney and bone marrow transplant. Unstimulated Tregs (CD4+CD25+CD127-), CD4+ non-Tregs (CD4+CD25-), CD4 and CD8 cells were FACS-sorted from thawed PBMCs. Patients were 4 combined kidney and bone marrow transplant recipients from the ITN036ST trial, and only these trial subjects had samples available. Healthy control blood was processed by Ficoll density gradient to PBMCs and cryopreserved; patient PBMCs were collected before and after transplant. The V end loses 7 bases and the J end loses 0 bases, and a stretch of 13 bases separates them. Taken from the germline V gene, the CDR1 and CDR2 loops are MGHDK and SYGVNS. The CDR3 contains 15 residues, cysteine and phenylalanine counted. The only DNA kept is the CDR3, 45 bases in frame from the first base. For TCRbeta CDR3 sequencing, genomic DNA from the sorted cells was extracted using the QIAGEN DNeasy Blood and Tissue Kit. High-throughput TCRbeta CDR3 sequencing was carried out commercially through immunoSEQ, with PCR amplification with bias correction and internal controls included. Regarding the original processing steps: A unique productive TCRbeta sequence was defined by the CDR3 nucleotide sequence when primers matched, and otherwise by the CDR3 amino acid sequence together with the Vbeta and Jbeta genes. To correct for sorting error, sequences found in more than one sorted population at a frequency ratio of 2:1 or less were discarded, and the remaining shared sequences were assigned to the population with the higher frequency. A sequence counted as donor-reactive if, in CFSE-low cells, the sequence had a frequency of at least 0.01% and was expanded at least 5-fold compared with unstimulated cells. Repertoire divergence was quantified by Jensen-Shannon divergence calculated from the top 100 TCRbeta sequences ranked by frequency. When a sample had multiple sequencing runs, each run was corrected for sorting error separately and the runs were then pooled. The table comes from immuneACCESS by way of TCRdb, which keeps in-frame sequences with V and J called. Part of the clones is missing from these tables; in studies checked, under half for an unresolved V gene and the rest for unknown reasons. For V, J and clone size, that table is used; D and trimming come from the DNA. This sample holds some 71,000 clones; approximately 88% were observed only once. The biggest ten clones account for nearly 0.4% of the sample.

This sequence originates from a human donor who received a combined kidney and bone marrow transplant. This material consisted of CD4+ T cells from blood, taken before the transplant. The chain joins TRBV25-1 to TRBJ2-4; the D gene is unclear. The CDR3 protein: CASNPENLAKNIQYF. The sequenced DNA: TGTGCCAGCAACCCCGAGAATTTAGCCAAAAACATTCAGTACTTC.